This is a list of T cell receptor beta chains from one sample in a study of control samples from healthy donors and cancer patients. Assay: immunoSEQ multiplex PCR; the TCRdb copy retains only in-frame clones and omits some. Found here are about 40,000 clones, 92% of them singletons; the top ten hold more than 3%. Sequencing was done on a sample of blood. These receptors were obtained from a woman aged 45-65 years in good health. Each CDR3 is given with its conserved first and last residue. The order of the fields is CDR3 DNA, CDR3 protein, clone size, J gene, D gene, V gene. D genes are given only for firm matches. Size is omitted from some rows. Given values are once, few, many or a class for expanded clones.

TGTGCCAGCAGCGTAGCAACCTGGCGGGGGGGAAGGAATGAGCAGTTCTTC | CASSVATWRGGRNEQFF | NA | TRBJ2-1 | TRBD2 | TRBV9
TGTGCCAGCAGTTTGAAGGGATACACCATATATTTT | CASSLKGYTIYF | NA | TRBJ1-3 | NA | TRBV28
TGTGCCACCAGCAGAGGCTCTAGCTCTGGAAACACCATATATTTT | CATSRGSSSGNTIYF | NA | TRBJ1-3 | NA | TRBV15
TGTGCCAGCAGCTTAGGTTCACGGCCAGACTATGGCTACACCTTC | CASSLGSRPDYGYTF | once | TRBJ1-2 | NA | TRBV5-8
TGTGCCAGCACTAAACGGGGAGGGTCTGATGAAAAACTGTTTTTT | CASTKRGGSDEKLFF | NA | TRBJ1-4 | NA | TRBV2
TGTGCCTGGAGCGTGGGACTAGCGGGGAACACCGGGGAGCTGTTTTTT | CAWSVGLAGNTGELFF | NA | TRBJ2-2 | TRBD2 | TRBV30
TGTGCCATCAGCCGGGAAAATGAGCAGTTCTTC | CAISRENEQFF | NA | TRBJ2-1 | NA | TRBV10-3
TGTGCCAGCTCAACTGGGACGGACGATCAAGAGACCCAGTACTTC | CASSTGTDDQETQYF | NA | TRBJ2-5 | NA | TRBV18
TGTGCCAGCAGCCAAGTTGCGAACACTGAAGCTTTCTTT | CASSQVANTEAFF | once | TRBJ1-1 | NA | TRBV3-1/TRBV3-2
TGTGCCAGCAAGAGGGTAGGCAGGTTGAACACTGAAGCTTTCTTT | CASKRVGRLNTEAFF | few | TRBJ1-1 | NA | TRBV7-8
TGTGCCAGCAGCCAAGTCGGCAGACCAAGATACACTGAAGCTTTCTTT | CASSQVGRPRYTEAFF | NA | TRBJ1-1 | NA | TRBV4-2
TGTGCCAGCAGCCAAGGGGGTGGCTACACCTTC | CASSQGGGYTF | NA | TRBJ1-2 | NA | TRBV3-1/TRBV3-2
TGTGCCAGCAACTCTGGGGCCAACGTCCTGACTTTC | CASNSGANVLTF | NA | TRBJ2-6 | NA | TRBV13
TGTGCCAGCAGGAGACAGGGCCCCTCGAACACTGAAGCTTTCTTT | CASRRQGPSNTEAFF | once | TRBJ1-1 | TRBD1 | TRBV28
TGTGCCAGCAGTACGGGTCAAGGCTATGGCTACACCTTC | CASSTGQGYGYTF | NA | TRBJ1-2 | NA | TRBV12-3/TRBV12-4
TGTGCCAGCAGTTACCTTGGAAACACCATATATTTT | CASSYLGNTIYF | NA | TRBJ1-3 | NA | TRBV6-2/TRBV6-3
TGTGCCATCAGTCGCGCGGCGGGGGCGGGTGAAAAACTGTTTTTT | CAISRAAGAGEKLFF | NA | TRBJ1-4 | NA | TRBV10-3
TGTGCCAGCAGTTTAACGCAGGCCCATTCACCCCTCCACTTT | CASSLTQAHSPLHF | few | TRBJ1-6 | NA | TRBV28
TGTGCCAGCAGCTTGGAAGCCTCAGGGAACTATGGCTACACCTTC | CASSLEASGNYGYTF | NA | TRBJ1-2 | NA | TRBV5-4
TGTGCCAGCAGTTTCTACCCCCGGGGGGGTGTGAAGCTGTTTTTT | CASSFYPRGGVKLFF | NA | TRBJ2-2 | TRBD2 | TRBV28
TGTGCCTGGAGAGTCAGACTAGTCAATGAGCAGTTCTTC | CAWRVRLVNEQFF | few | TRBJ2-1 | NA | TRBV30
TGCGCCAGCAGCCAAGAACAGACCATTTCCACCGGGGAGCTGTTTTTT | CASSQEQTISTGELFF | NA | TRBJ2-2 | NA | TRBV4-3
TGCGCCAGCAGCCAAGAACCCAGGGGAATCAATGAGCAGTTCTTC | CASSQEPRGINEQFF | NA | TRBJ2-1 | NA | TRBV4-1
TGTGCCAGTAGACGACAGGTCACGGCGGAAAAACTGTTTTTT | CASRRQVTAEKLFF | NA | TRBJ1-4 | NA | TRBV19
TGTGCCAGTAGGGCCGCAGGGAACACTGAAGCTTTCTTT | CASRAAGNTEAFF | NA | TRBJ1-1 | NA | TRBV27
TGTGCCAGTAGTATAGGAACCTTAGCTGAAGCTTTCTTT | CASSIGTLAEAFF | NA | TRBJ1-1 | NA | TRBV19
TGTGCCAGCAGGAAAGGAGCAACAGGGGAGGGAAACACCATATATTTT | CASRKGATGEGNTIYF | NA | TRBJ1-3 | TRBD1 | TRBV27
TGTGCCAGCAGCCCAGACCCGGGCGCGAGCCAGCCCCAGCATTTT | CASSPDPGASQPQHF | NA | TRBJ1-5 | NA | TRBV7-2
TGTGCCAGCAGTGAGGGGACAGGGGGGGGCACAGATACGCAGTATTTT | CASSEGTGGGTDTQYF | NA | TRBJ2-3 | TRBD1 | TRBV25-1
TGTGCCAGCTACAGAGAGGGGCTGATGAACACTGAAGCTTTCTTT | CASYREGLMNTEAFF | NA | TRBJ1-1 | NA | TRBV7-2
TGTGCCAGCAGTGAATTGAGATCTAACTATGGCTACACCTTC | CASSELRSNYGYTF | NA | TRBJ1-2 | NA | TRBV2
TGTGCCAGCAGCTCGGGCACTTTTAATTCTAATGAAAAACTGTTTTTT | CASSSGTFNSNEKLFF | NA | TRBJ1-4 | NA | TRBV7-8
TGCGCCAGCAGCTTTTATCCCGGGACTCGGGACCGAACCTACGAGCAGTACTTC | CASSFYPGTRDRTYEQYF | NA | TRBJ2-7 | NA | TRBV5-1
TGCGCCAGCAGCCCCTCCGGGACCCTGTACCCGGCTTTCTTT | CASSPSGTLYPAFF | once | TRBJ1-1 | NA | TRBV5-1
TGTGCCAGCAGTCCGGGACTACTCAGGGGCACTGAAGCTTTCTTT | CASSPGLLRGTEAFF | NA | TRBJ1-1 | NA | TRBV6-2/TRBV6-3